This TCR beta chain is from a study of beta chain features in type 1 diabetes (dated by TCRdb to the late 2010s). For the study in its entirety: No differences in mean age, gender distribution, total cell number or subset yield were found between patients and healthy donors. Whereas all 28 donors provided naive and central memory subsets, regulatory and stem cell-like memory subsets were isolated from just 8 patients and about eight healthy donors. A total of about 100,000,000 sorted cells were examined across all samples, and RNA yield correlated strongly with the number of cells per subset. In the study, recently diagnosed type 1 diabetes patients and matched healthy donors were compared on the TCRB repertoires of their sorted circulating CD4+ T cell subsets.

As for this clone: Its target antigen remains unknown. Nothing much larger sits one base from this clone, and base qualities are not available.

The entire isolated RNA was reverse transcribed using the High Capacity cDNA Reverse Transcription Kit, and thus expressed TCRB transcripts were sequenced. Naive, central memory and regulatory T cell samples underwent deep immunoSEQ sequencing, averaging roughly 3.5 million total reads per sample. After sorted cells were lysed in RLT buffer, RNA was extracted with DNase-treated RNeasy Micro or Mini kits, with the choice depending on cell number. Each cell subset was processed on its own to prevent cross-contamination, while patient and healthy donor samples were processed together. TCRB sequences were amplified from cDNA with the immunoSEQ multiplex PCR, producing 87-bp fragments spanning the CDR3 region. The amplicons were sequenced using the Illumina HiSeq platform. The authors processed their data as follows. Synthetic template baselines were used to correct PCR bias computationally, reads within Hamming distance 2 were collapsed, and singletons that could not be merged were discarded. Reads were aligned against IMGT so that V, D and J genes, CDR3 length and insertions or deletions at six rearrangement sites could be assigned. Within each subset, clonotype counts were normalized to sorted cell number, after which true diversity and Gini coefficients were computed with the tcR R package. The overlap coefficient, calculated on TCRB nucleotide sequences, was used to quantify repertoire sharing. Out-of-frame TCRB sequences from naive cells were analyzed to stand in for the pre-selection repertoire. The clones in this table, taken by TCRdb from immuneACCESS, are in-frame only. Not every clone is retained; where verified, under half of the shortfall comes from an unresolved V gene, and the cause of the rest is unknown. For V, J and clone size, that table is used; D and trimming come from the DNA. This sample lists some 410,000 clones; approximately 10% were detected once. The top ten constitute about 0.045% of the sample.

V drops 4 bases and J drops 1 base, leaving 12 bases in between. The CDR3, from cysteine to phenylalanine, totals 15 residues. Of the read, only the CDR3 DNA is kept; its 45 bases are in frame from base 1. From a lookup of the germline V gene, CDR1 and CDR2 are SGHTA and FQGTGA. The investigation overall reported the following: Sequencing cDNA rather than genomic DNA could over-represent highly expressing activated cells, although activation and CD3 levels did not differ between groups. PCR might favor shorter templates, but patient and control samples were amplified and corrected together, so any skew would affect both groups equally. At VDJ recombination sites, patients with type 1 diabetes made fewer insertions and deleted more nucleotides, a pattern implying thymic rearrangement abnormalities. Naive, central memory and regulatory TCRB repertoires appeared to be more alike among patients than among healthy donors. Because small numbers of individuals were included in the HLA sub-analyses, any influence of HLA type on TCRB rearrangement was left unresolved. Type 1 diabetes patients showed a moderate but significant shortening of TCRB CDR3 length in all four CD4+ subsets.

A single peripheral blood draw of approximately 100 mL on average was collected from each donor into heparinised tubes. Naive, central memory, regulatory and stem cell-like memory CD4+ T cells were sorted on a BD FACSAria II using a panel including CD45RO, CCR7, CD25, CD127, CD95 and CD27. Purity was above 95% for every sorted population. PBMCs were isolated right away by Lymphoprep density gradient centrifugation and were stained directly, without culture. To minimize batch effects, samples were stained and sorted in pairs, one healthy donor with one patient per experiment. The V and J genes are TRBV7-3 and TRBJ2-3; TRBD2 is a weak D gene call, 5 bases matching. The source of this sequence is a woman in her late teens or twenties in good health. Sequencing was carried out using naive CD4+ T cells from blood. This specimen's cell subset or site label, interpreted: true naive CD4+ T cells. CDR3 sequence: CASSSHGERTDTQYF. The DNA is TGTGCCAGCAGCTCGCACGGGGAGCGCACAGATACGCAGTATTTT.